This entry lists 14 T cell receptor beta chains sequenced from one sample in a study of T cells after posttransplantation cyclophosphamide. Busulfan-fludarabine conditioning, marrow transplant, and cyclophosphamide on days +3 and +4 were administered. Sequenced by immunoSEQ multiplex PCR; TCRdb stores in-frame clones only, minus some. The specimen has 3,700 or so clones, none found just once. The source material was PBMCs, sampled after allogeneic stem cell transplant with posttransplant cyclophosphamide. The source of these receptors is a female patient under 30 who received an allogeneic stem cell transplant from an unrelated donor, was CMV-positive, and had acute GVHD only. A subset of T cells may come from the graft donor.

This clone came up many times. The genes are TRBV2 and TRBJ2-7; D perhaps matches TRBD2 (6 bases). V was clipped by 6 bases and J by 6 bases, with 18 bases between them. CDR1 is SNHLY and CDR2 is FYNNEI in the germline V gene. The CDR3 is 14 residues long. As DNA, the CDR3 is TGTGCCAGCAGCATTAAGGGCTTGGGGGGCGAGCAGTACTTC. Translation: CASSIKGLGGEQYF.

This clone has a count of ten or more. CDR3 sequence (DNA): TGCGCCAGCAGCCAAGATGAGGGTGGGTCCTCTGGAAACACCATATATTTT. Encoded protein: CASSQDEGGSSGNTIYF. The chain couples TRBV4-1 to TRBJ1-3; unclear D gene. Deletions cut 0 bases from V and 0 bases from J, with 12 bases between. Germline lookup yields CDR1 MGHRA and CDR2 YSYEKL. The CDR3 covers 17 residues.

In its sample, this clone was seen many times. The chain is built from TRBV15 and TRBJ1-2, with D possibly being TRBD1 (6 bases). Looked up from germline, CDR1 is LNHNV and CDR2 is YYDKDF (reference sequence). V was clipped by 1 base and J by 8 bases, with 17 bases between them. This CDR3 has 15 residues. The CDR3 DNA follows: TGTGCCACCAGCAGAGCGCAAATTACAGGGCTGGGCTACACCTTC. This codes for CATSRAQITGLGYTF.

This clone was seen more than once but under ten times. The V and J genes are TRBV23-1 and TRBJ1-6; the match to TRBD1 covers 8 bases. TRBV23-1 is filed as an ORF, its function uncertain. The junction had 5 bases not matched to a gene; V was cut back by 0 bases and J by 7 bases. This CDR3 has 16 amino acids. Here the CDR3 DNA reads TGCGCCAGCAGTCAATCCTGGGACAGGTACAATTCACCCCTCCACTTT. It is translated as CASSQSWDRYNSPLHF.

This clone was counted at least ten times. The gene calls are TRBV19 and TRBJ2-1; D call uncertain. Germline V gene sequence: CDR1 LNHDA, CDR2 SQIVND (reference sequence). V was shortened by 6 bases and J by 9 bases, with 15 bases between the two germline ends. CDR3 length equals 13 residues. CDR3 loop: CASSDNQGTEQFF. The CDR3, as DNA: TGTGCCAGTAGCGACAACCAAGGCACTGAGCAGTTCTTC. Complete variable domain (other parts from reference TRBV19 and TRBJ2-1): DGGITQSPKYLFRKEGQNVTLSCEQNLNHDAMYWYRQDPGQGLRLIYYSQIVNDFQKGDIAEGYSVSREKKESFPLTVTSAQKNPTAFYLCASSDNQGTEQFFGPGTRLTVL.

This clone was picked up many times. This chain connects TRBV27 to TRBJ1-2; 8 nucleotides align to TRBD1. Germline V gives CDR1 MNHEY, CDR2 SMNVEV (reference sequence). The CDR3 extends over 13 amino acids. V shed 5 bases, J shed 2 bases, and the junction held 1 base outside the gene matches. The CDR3 here is CASSPGGNYGYTF. CDR3 sequence (DNA): TGTGCCAGCAGTCCAGGGGGCAACTATGGCTACACCTTC.

By frequency in the sample, this clone is medium-sized. The V and J genes are TRBV28 and TRBJ1-2; 7 nucleotides match TRBD1. The CDR3 has 15 amino acids. V lost 7 bases and J lost 1; bases outside the gene matches: 9. Germline CDR1 reads MDHEN; CDR2 reads SYDVKM. This chain's CDR3 is CASILSGGINYGYTF. CDR3 DNA sequence: TGTGCCAGCATCTTATCAGGGGGAATTAACTATGGCTACACCTTC.

This clone was counted many times. The chain couples TRBV29-1 to TRBJ2-2, with TRBD1 matching 10 bases. CDR3 length equals 14 residues. CDR1 is SQVTM and CDR2 is ANQGSEA in the germline V gene. The J segment lost 5 bases and the V segment lost 3 bases, leaving 3 bases of the junction unmatched. CDR3 region: CSVDGQGGTGELFF. CDR3 nucleotide sequence: TGCAGCGTTGACGGACAGGGGGGGACCGGGGAGCTGTTTTTT.

The table lists this clone with many counts. The chain recombines TRBV18 with TRBJ2-1; unclear D gene. The CDR3 runs 13 residues. Germline V gene lookup returns CDR1 KGHSH and CDR2 LQKENI. V lost 3 bases, J lost 4 bases, and 7 bases lay in between. The CDR3 reads CASSPQTYNEQFF. The CDR3 DNA is TGTGCCAGCTCACCTCAAACTTACAATGAGCAGTTCTTC.

This clone was seen ten or more times. The rearrangement uses TRBV11-3 and TRBJ2-7; tentatively, D is TRBD2 (6 bases). The V end lost 5 bases, the J end lost 0 bases, and 8 bases lay between the germline ends. This CDR3 contains 13 residues. CDR1 and CDR2 (germline): SGHNT, YENEEA. DNA for the CDR3: TGTGCCAGCAGCCGGACTACCTCCTACGAGCAGTACTTC. Amino acids: CASSRTTSYEQYF.

This clone was detected ten times or more. This sequence joins TRBV2 and TRBJ2-4; D may be TRBD1 (6 bases). The CDR3 runs to 14 residues. Trimming took 9 bases from V and 3 from J, leaving 15 bases between them. Germline assignment: CDR1 SNHLY and CDR2 FYNNEI. CDR3 in DNA: TGTGCCAGTAAGGGACAAGAGGTCAAAAACATTCAGTACTTC. This translates into CASKGQEVKNIQYF. The complete variable domain, with remaining parts taken from reference TRBV2 and TRBJ2-4, reads EPEVTQTPSHQVTQMGQEVILRCVPISNHLYFYWYRQILGQKVEFLVSFYNNEISEKSEIFDDQFSVERPDGSNFTLKIRSTKLEDSAMYFCASKGQEVKNIQYFGAGTRLSVL.

Concerning this clone itself: This CDR3 is also generated by other DNA sequences in the sample. The chain couples TRBV28 to TRBJ2-5, with TRBD1 matching over 9 bases. This CDR3 comprises 14 residues. V lost 5 bases and J lost 5; bases outside the gene matches: 6. CDR1 is MDHEN, CDR2 SYDVKM, per germline. CDR3 in amino acids: CASSTRQGEETQYF. The CDR3 DNA sequence: TGTGCCAGCAGTACACGACAGGGGGAGGAGACCCAGTACTTC. Variable domain in full (rest from reference TRBV28 and TRBJ2-5): DVKVTQSSRYLVKRTGEKVFLECVQDMDHENMFWYRQDPGLGLRLIYFSYDVKMKEKGDIPEGYSVSREKKERFSLILESASTNQTSMYLCASSTRQGEETQYFGPGTRLLVL.

This clone was seen many times. V gene TRBV4-1 combines with J gene TRBJ1-4, with TRBD1 matching 9 bases. CDR1 and CDR2 (germline): MGHRA, YSYEKL. With V trimmed by 4 bases and J by 2 bases, 5 bases remained unmatched. The CDR3 runs 16 residues. CDR3 DNA: TGCGCCAGCAGCCCACCACAGGGGGCGACTAATGAAAAACTGTTTTTT. It is translated as CASSPPQGATNEKLFF.

This chain connects TRBV10-3 to TRBJ1-6, with 9 bases aligning to TRBD1. This CDR3 has 15 amino acids. J was trimmed by 11 bases and V by 6 bases; bases with no gene match: 11. CDR1 and CDR2 (germline): ENHRY, SYGVKD. The CDR3 protein is CAISRTGEVYAPLHF. The CDR3, as DNA: TGTGCCATCAGCCGGACAGGGGAGGTTTATGCACCCCTCCACTTT.